The 10 T cell receptor beta chains below come from one sample, sequenced in a study of blood T cells in healthy people across ages. A second roughly 7 to 12 cycle PCR used barcoded and J-beta primers. Using its own MiXCR run on the 5' RACE reads, TCRdb lists one record per CDR3 protein. The repertoire holds a few hundred thousand distinct CDR3 sequences, 25% to 30% seen once, with about 30% in the top ten. The sequencing input was blood. All receptors come from a woman in her 70s in good health.

In its sample, this clonotype was seen a few times. The rearrangement joins TRBV28 to TRBJ2-7; either TRBD1 or TRBD2 may fit D (5 bases each). TRBJ2-1 explains the end of the DNA better; the J call may be wrong. The CDR3 is 15 residues long. Germline CDR1 and CDR2: MDHEN and SYDVKM. Written as DNA, the CDR3 is TGTGCCAGCAGTCCCGGGACGACGGGGTACAATGAGCAGTTCTTC. As protein: CASSPGTTGYNEQFF.

The chain couples TRBV25-1 to TRBJ1-2; D unresolved. This CDR3 has 15 amino acids. Germline V lookup: CDR1 MGHDK, CDR2 SYGVNS. V was shortened by 6 bases and J by 3 bases, with 17 bases between the two germline ends. CDR3 DNA sequence: TGTGCCAGCAGACCCGCGGCCAAAGACTACTATGGCTACACCTTC. Translation: CASRPAAKDYYGYTF.

V gene TRBV20-1 combines with J gene TRBJ2-5; no reliable D call. The CDR3 length is 13 residues. Germline lookup yields CDR1 DFQATT and CDR2 SNEGSKA (reference sequence). This CDR3 reads CTSFGHLQETQYF. Here the CDR3 DNA reads TGCACCTCTTTCGGGCATCTCCAAGAGACCCAGTACTTC.

In nucleotides, the CDR3 is TGTGCCAGCAGCTTATCCGGGGGCAAAGAGACCCAGTACTTC. Amino acids: CASSLSGGKETQYF. The chain has TRBV11-1 and TRBJ2-5, with D possibly being TRBD1 or TRBD2 (6 bases each). The V end was cut by 2 bases, the J end by 3 bases, with 10 bases between. Germline V CDR1 and CDR2: SGHAT, FQDESV (reference sequence). The CDR3 spans 14 residues.

This clonotype was counted ten times or more. The chain combines TRBV20-1 with TRBJ2-7; no clear D gene. V lost 0 bases, J lost 3 bases, and 15 bases lay in between. The CDR3 has 15 amino acids. Germline V gives CDR1 DFQATT, CDR2 SNEGSKA (reference sequence). CDR3 sequence (DNA): TGCAGTGCTAGAGATCCGGCTCGGCCCCTCTACGAGCAGTACTTC. This translates into CSARDPARPLYEQYF.

This clonotype was seen only a few times. The chain joins TRBV14 to TRBJ2-5; TRBD2 aligns across 11 bases. This CDR3 contains 16 residues. V was pared by 4 bases and J by 7 bases, with 11 bases of the junction left unmatched. Germline lookup yields CDR1 SGHDN and CDR2 FVKESK. The CDR3 nucleotides read TGTGCCAGCAGCCGGTCTAGCGGGAGGTCCTGGGCGACCCAGTACTTC. This codes for CASSRSSGRSWATQYF. Variable domain in full (rest from reference TRBV14 and TRBJ2-5): EAGVTQFPSHSVIEKGQTVTLRCDPISGHDNLYWYRRVMGKEIKFLLHFVKESKQDESGMPNNRFLAERTGGTYSTLKVQPAELEDSGVYFCASSRSSGRSWATQYFGPGTRLLVL.

There are a few counts of this clonotype. V gene TRBV7-2 combines with J gene TRBJ1-6; TRBD1 aligns across 9 bases. The CDR3 is 19 residues long. V lost 5 bases to trimming and J lost 10 bases; unmatched junction nucleotides: 21. Germline CDR1 reads SGHTA; CDR2 reads FQGNSA. CDR3 amino acids: CASSTSSGTGSKGRSPLHF. The CDR3 nucleotides read TGTGCCAGCAGCACCTCATCCGGGACAGGGTCTAAGGGAAGATCACCCCTCCACTTT.

The gene calls are TRBV14 and TRBJ2-3; a possible D gene is TRBD1 (6 bases). The CDR3 is 14 amino acids. The V end lost 4 bases, the J end lost 2 bases, and 10 bases lay between the germline ends. Germline V gives CDR1 SGHDN, CDR2 FVKESK. DNA for the CDR3: TGTGCCAGCAGCCGTGGGGACACCACAGATACGCAGTATTTT. This gives the protein CASSRGDTTDTQYF.

This chain uses TRBV28 with TRBJ1-2, with 7 bases matching TRBD1. The CDR3 extends over 14 amino acids. Germline assignment: CDR1 MDHEN and CDR2 SYDVKM. The J segment lost 6 bases and the V segment lost 7 bases, leaving 11 bases of the junction unmatched. The CDR3 coding sequence is TGTGCCAGCAACTTGGGACAGCCGAAGGATGGCTACACCTTC. This gives the protein CASNLGQPKDGYTF.

This chain uses TRBV6-2 or TRBV6-3 with TRBJ2-7; the D gene could be TRBD1 or TRBD2 (5 bases each). Germline CDR1 reads MNHEY; CDR2 reads SVGEGT. The CDR3 is made up of 14 amino acids. The V gene lost 5 bases and the J gene lost 2 bases, with 13 bases spanning the gap. The CDR3 sequence: CASSHRGLPYEQYF. CDR3 sequence (DNA): TGTGCCAGCAGTCACCGGGGCTTACCCTACGAGCAGTACTTC.